Below, 6 T cell receptor beta chains from the same sample are listed, as sequenced in a study of early stage breast cancer tumors. Assay used: immunoSEQ multiplex PCR; TCRdb lists only in-frame clones, some missing. The sample carries about 10,000 clones, 60% to 85% recorded once. The material sequenced was normal breast tissue next to the tumor. The receptors shown here come from a person in their 40s with breast cancer.

This clone was recorded only once. This sequence joins TRBV6-1 and TRBJ2-1; D is unresolved. The germline gives CDR1 MNHNS, CDR2 SASEGT. The germline V and J ends were trimmed by 6 bases and 5 bases, with 17 bases remaining between them. The CDR3 runs to 15 residues. The CDR3 spells CASRRTATLNNEQFF. The CDR3 nucleotides read TGTGCCAGCAGAAGGACCGCCACCCTAAACAATGAGCAGTTCTTC.

This sequence joins TRBV6-6 and TRBJ1-1, with D perhaps matching TRBD1 (5 bases). Between the trimmed V and J ends, which lost 2 bases and 6 bases, there was a span of 10 bases. The CDR3 is made up of 13 amino acids. Germline V CDR1 and CDR2: MNHNY, SVGAGI (reference sequence). The CDR3 loop reads CASSYGGRAEAFF. CDR3 nucleotide sequence: TGTGCCAGCAGTTACGGGGGAAGGGCTGAAGCTTTCTTT.

V usage is TRBV6-4 and J usage is TRBJ2-7; D tentatively fits TRBD1 or TRBD2 (5 bases each). The V gene's germline CDR1 is MRHNA and CDR2 SNTAGT. This CDR3 spans 13 amino acids. The germline V and J ends were trimmed by 0 bases and 6 bases, with 9 bases remaining between them. The CDR3 here is CASSDSAGTEQYF. Written as DNA, the CDR3 is TGTGCCAGCAGTGACTCAGCAGGGACCGAGCAGTACTTC.

This clone showed up just once. The rearrangement links TRBV19 to TRBJ2-5; D is possibly TRBD2 (7 bases). V was cut by 3 bases and J by 4 bases, with 21 bases left in between. The CDR3 spans 17 residues. Germline values: CDR1 LNHDA, CDR2 SQIVND (reference sequence). The CDR3 bases are TGTGCCAGTAGTATGGATTTGCCGGGGGGCCGAGGAGAGACCCAGTACTTC. It encodes CASSMDLPGGRGETQYF.

The rearrangement links TRBV6-1 to TRBJ2-3; TRBD2 matches at 10 bases. The germline V gene encodes CDR1 MNHNS and CDR2 SASEGT. The ends lost 2 bases at V and 10 bases at J; junction bases unmatched: 9. The CDR3 is made up of 15 amino acids. CDR3 residues: CASSEPGLADHAQYF. The DNA of the CDR3 is TGTGCCAGCAGTGAACCTGGACTAGCGGACCACGCGCAGTATTTT.

The chain links TRBV21-1 to TRBJ1-2; the table's TRBD1 call for D was not verified on the DNA. TRBV21-1 is a recognized pseudogene. CDR3 size: 12 residues. CDR3 protein: CASSGQSGGYTF. The CDR3 DNA follows: TGTGCCAGCAGCGGCCAGTCAGGGGGCTACACCTTC.